Sequencing of this T cell receptor beta chain was carried out in a study of blood T cell repertoires in COVID-19. The CDR3 runs 15 residues. J was trimmed by 12 bases and V by 0 bases; bases with no gene match: 10. Per the germline V gene, CDR1 is MNHNS and CDR2 is SASEGT. Some clones are missing from TCRdb's copy, which holds only in-frame ones; the method was immunoSEQ multiplex PCR. Among around 160,000 clones listed, roughly 90% were seen once. The clonotype comes from a woman aged 25 to 45 with acute COVID-19. The specimen sequenced was PBMCs or T cells enriched from blood (not recorded which). V gene TRBV6-1 combines with J gene TRBJ2-1, with 8 bases matching TRBD1. CDR3 in DNA: TGTGCCAGCAGTGAAGCGGGACCAAGGACAGGGTGGCAGTTCTTC. Its protein is CASSEAGPRTGWQFF.